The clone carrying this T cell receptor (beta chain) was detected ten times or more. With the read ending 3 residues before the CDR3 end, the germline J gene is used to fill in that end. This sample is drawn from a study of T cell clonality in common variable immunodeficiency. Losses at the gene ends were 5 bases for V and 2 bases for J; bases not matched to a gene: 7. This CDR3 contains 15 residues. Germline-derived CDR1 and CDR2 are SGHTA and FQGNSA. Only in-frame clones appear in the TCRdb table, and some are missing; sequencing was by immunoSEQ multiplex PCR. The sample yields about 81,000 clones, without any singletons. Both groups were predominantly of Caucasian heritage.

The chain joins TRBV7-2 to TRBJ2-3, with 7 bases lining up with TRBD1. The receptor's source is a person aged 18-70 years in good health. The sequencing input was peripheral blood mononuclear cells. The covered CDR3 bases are TGTGCCAGCAGCCCAGGGACAGACCTCACAGATACG. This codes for CASSPGTDLTDT. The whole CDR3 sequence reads CASSPGTDLTDTQYF.